The 6 T cell receptor beta chains given below trace back to one sample, sequenced in a study of early T cells in non-severe SARS-CoV-2 infection. One entry per CDR3 protein, called by TCRdb with MiXCR from the 5' RACE reads. The repertoire holds about 34,000 distinct CDR3 sequences, with around 6% as singletons. Source material: whole blood. These receptors came from an adult who was a healthcare worker with PCR-confirmed SARS-CoV-2 infection or an uninfected control (not recorded which).

This clonotype showed up just a few times. CDR3 amino acids: CASRPVGQGNTGELFF. The DNA of the CDR3 is TGTGCCAGCAGACCTGTGGGACAGGGGAACACCGGGGAGCTGTTTTTT. The chain couples TRBV6-1 to TRBJ2-2, with 9 bases identical to TRBD1. CDR3 size: 16 residues. Germline trimming cut 6 bases from V and 1 base from J; bases unmatched to any gene: 6. In germline, CDR1 is MNHNS, CDR2 SASEGT.

This rearrangement joins TRBV4-1 to TRBJ2-3; 11 nucleotides line up with TRBD2. The V segment lost 4 bases and the J segment 4 bases; nucleotides outside the gene matches: 4. Germline V gene lookup returns CDR1 MGHRA and CDR2 YSYEKL. CDR3 length: 15 residues. The CDR3 loop is CASSLVAGGSDTQYF. The CDR3 region has the DNA TGCGCCAGCAGCCTTGTAGCGGGAGGGTCAGATACGCAGTATTTT.

This chain connects TRBV24-1 to TRBJ2-7; D possibly uses TRBD1 or TRBD2 (5 bases each). The CDR3 length is 16 residues. V was trimmed by 2 bases and J by 4 bases, leaving 17 bases between them. CDR1 KGHDR and CDR2 SFDVKD come from the germline V gene. This CDR3 reads CATSDSGTRGGYEQYF. Here the CDR3 DNA reads TGTGCCACCAGTGATTCAGGGACCCGTGGGGGATACGAGCAGTACTTC.

This clonotype was counted at least ten times. The chain employs TRBV18 and TRBJ2-3, with TRBD1 matching over 9 bases. The CDR3 contains 15 residues. Trimming cost V 6 bases and J 4 bases; bases outside gene matches: 8. Germline V gene sequence: CDR1 KGHSH, CDR2 LQKENI. The DNA of the CDR3 is TGTGCCAGCTCCCCCCTCGGGACAGGGTCAGATACGCAGTATTTT. Translated, it gives CASSPLGTGSDTQYF.

The chain uses TRBV6-6 and TRBJ1-1; D is unclear. V lost 2 bases, J lost 0 bases, and 10 bases lay in between. In germline, CDR1 is MNHNY, CDR2 SVGAGI (reference sequence). This CDR3 comprises 15 residues. The CDR3 region has the DNA TGTGCCAGCAGTTACAGTGGCAGTATGAACACTGAAGCTTTCTTT. It yields the protein CASSYSGSMNTEAFF.

This clonotype was found many times. The rearrangement joins TRBV27 to TRBJ2-3; 9 bases match TRBD2. Germline CDR1 reads MNHEY; CDR2 reads SMNVEV (reference sequence). The CDR3 runs 15 residues. V shed 6 bases, J shed 9 bases, and the junction held 13 bases outside the gene matches. DNA for the CDR3: TGTGCCAGCAGAGCCGGGACTAGCCCGATTCGGACGCAGTATTTT. It is translated as CASRAGTSPIRTQYF.